Reported below is one T cell receptor beta chain. Unmatched junction bases numbered 3, after V lost 0 bases and J lost 5 bases. The germline gives CDR1 SGHDT, CDR2 YYEEEE. The CDR3 is made up of 14 amino acids. This sample stems from a study of blood T cell repertoires in COVID-19. About the study: The cDNA or gDNA used as material had been derived from T cells, B-cell-depleted T cells, or PBMCs.

The assay was immunoSEQ multiplex PCR, and TCRdb's table has in-frame clones only and misses some. Of some 530,000 clones listed, 70% to 90% were seen once; the top ten hold approximately 3%. The gene calls are TRBV5-6 and TRBJ2-7; TRBD2 matches at 9 bases. Sequenced sample: peripheral blood. The sequence came from a human donor in a cohort sampled during active COVID-19. This CDR3 reads CASSLVSGRHEQYF. The CDR3 nucleotides read TGTGCCAGCAGCTTGGTTAGCGGGAGACACGAGCAGTACTTC. The full variable domain, rest sourced from reference TRBV5-6 and TRBJ2-7, is DAGVTQSPTHLIKTRGQQVTLRCSPKSGHDTVSWYQQALGQGPQFIFQYYEEEERQRGNFPDRFSGHQFPNYSSELNVNALLLGDSALYLCASSLVSGRHEQYFGPGTRLTVT.